One sample yielded the 5 T cell receptor beta chains listed below, sequenced in a study of control samples from healthy donors and cancer patients. Generated by immunoSEQ multiplex PCR, the TCRdb table keeps only in-frame clones and is missing some. The sample consists of around 45,000 clones, approximately 70% of them appearing once. Sequencing was carried out using formalin-fixed, paraffin-embedded tissue. Every receptor here comes from a male donor with melanoma.

This clone occurred once. This chain connects TRBV6-2 or TRBV6-3 to TRBJ2-1; no clear D gene. V lost 2 bases and J 4 bases, leaving 15 bases between the germline ends. This CDR3 contains 16 residues. Germline values: CDR1 MNHEY, CDR2 SVGEGT. Written as DNA, the CDR3 is TGTGCCAGCAGTTACGAGTCTCTCTCGGTTTACAATGAGCAGTTCTTC. Encoded protein: CASSYESLSVYNEQFF.

This clone was detected only a few times. The chain is built from TRBV28 and TRBJ2-7, with a weak D call TRBD1 (6 bases). Germline CDR1 and CDR2: MDHEN and SYDVKM. Trimming removed 4 bases from V and 0 bases from J, with 10 bases in between. The CDR3 is made up of 14 amino acids. The CDR3 bases are TGTGCCAGCAGTTCAAGGGACATCTCCTACGAGCAGTACTTC. This encodes CASSSRDISYEQYF.

In this sample, this clone turned up once. The junction differs from germline at one of its ends, possibly a read error. The V call is TRBV24-1, the J call TRBJ2-7, with D hard to call. Germline loops: CDR1 KGHDR, CDR2 SFDVKD. This CDR3 has 12 amino acids. For the CDR3, the DNA is TGTGCCACCAGTGATTTAATTGGCGAGCAGTATTTC. Its protein product is CATSDLIGEQYF.

Concerning this clone itself: The junction shows a germline mismatch at one end, possibly a read error. The chain has TRBV2 and TRBJ2-3, with 7 bases identical to TRBD1. Germline loops: CDR1 SNHLY, CDR2 FYNNEI. CDR3 size: 14 residues. CDR3 loop: CASSEGTDTDTQYF. The CDR3 DNA reads TGTGCCAGCAGCGAAGGGACAGACACAGATACGCAGTATTTT.

This sequence joins TRBV6-6 and TRBJ2-7, with 9 positions matching TRBD1. V lost 6 bases to trimming and J lost 6 bases; unmatched junction nucleotides: 9. Germline values: CDR1 MNHNY, CDR2 SVGAGI (reference sequence). CDR3 size: 14 residues. CDR3 nucleotide sequence: TGTGCCAGCAGACCCACCGGGACAGGGACCGAGCAGTACTTC. Its translation is CASRPTGTGTEQYF.